This T cell receptor (beta chain) is drawn from a study of blood T cell repertoires in COVID-19. Whole-study context: PBMCs, B-cell-depleted T cells, or T cells provided the cDNA or gDNA that made up the material.

V lost 3 bases and J 7 bases, leaving 10 bases between the germline ends. Germline V lookup: CDR1 SGHRS, CDR2 YFSETQ. The CDR3 contains 12 residues. Original analysis: Amplification of reference gene primers was used by the study to estimate nucleated cell counts. The assay was immunoSEQ multiplex PCR, and TCRdb's table has in-frame clones only and misses some. The D gene and trimming were derived from the DNA, and the V and J assignments and clone size from that table. The table shows 200,000 to 250,000 clones, with roughly 80% occurring only once. Sequencing was performed on peripheral blood. The J gene is TRBJ1-1, the V gene TRBV5-1; possibly TRBD1 for D (6 bases). This TCR was sampled from a woman between 45 and 65 years old with acute or convalescent COVID-19. In DNA, the CDR3 is TGCGCCAGCAGCTCCTCAGGGGTTGAAGCTTTCTTT. This translates into CASSSSGVEAFF.